The T cell receptor beta chain under discussion was sequenced for a study of blood T cell repertoires in COVID-19. Study details: Acute-phase and convalescent COVID-19 samples originated in the United States, Italy and Spain. In each case, the material was cDNA or gDNA derived from T cells, B-cell-depleted T cells, or PBMCs.

This clone occurred once. The germline gives CDR1 LGHDT, CDR2 YNNKEL (reference sequence). The CDR3 contains 15 residues. Deletions cut 4 bases from V and 4 bases from J, with 14 bases between. In the study's own analysis: Quantification of nucleated cells was approximated via reference gene primer amplification. Repertoires were generated with immunoSEQ multiplex PCR, while TCRdb's copy carries only in-frame clones and drops some. V and J calls and clone size are copied from that table; D and trimming were computed from the DNA. This table holds about 250,000 clones, over 70% found once. The receptor was derived from a man older than 75 with acute or convalescent COVID-19. Sample: peripheral blood. The rearrangement links TRBV3-1 (or the pseudogene TRBV3-2) to TRBJ2-1; D perhaps matches TRBD1 (7 bases). The CDR3 sequence: CASSPGQGGYNEQFF. Here the CDR3 DNA reads TGTGCCAGCAGCCCCGGGCAGGGGGGTTACAATGAGCAGTTCTTC.